The T cell receptor beta chain described here comes from a study of response to subunit inactivated influenza vaccine. This clonotype was picked up a small number of times. Its antigen is unknown. Between the trimmed V and J ends, which lost 0 bases and 10 bases, there was a span of 8 bases. This CDR3 region has 12 residues. Germline CDR1 SGDLS, CDR2 YYNGEE. Study-wide results and caveats: Few additional T cells are recruited per seasonal influenza vaccination, authors suggested.

TCRdb reanalysed the RT-PCR reads using MiXCR and keeps one entry per CDR3 protein. Of under 550,000 distinct CDR3 sequences detected, approximately 7.6% appear once; the ten largest clones hold over 10%. The gene calls are TRBV9 and TRBJ2-1, with D hard to call. The TCR sequence derives from a man in his fifties or sixties who received an inactivated influenza vaccine. Sequenced material: PBMCs from blood, taken around 25 months after vaccination. The CDR3 region is CASSVVKGEQFF. The CDR3 DNA reads TGTGCCAGCAGCGTAGTAAAAGGGGAGCAGTTCTTC. The entire variable domain, with the rest obtained from reference TRBV9 and TRBJ2-1, is as follows: DSGVTQTPKHLITATGQRVTLRCSPRSGDLSVYWYQQSLDQGLQFLIQYYNGEERAKGNILERFSAQQFPDLHSELNLSSLELGDSALYFCASSVVKGEQFFGPGTRLTVL.